This T cell receptor beta chain was captured by sequencing in a study of shared clonotypes between healthy human individuals (dated by TCRdb to the early 2020s). In the study overall: The cohort included a few men and a couple of women between 18 and 49 years of age. Each donor's leukapheresis produced roughly between about 0.9 and 9.5 billion PBMCs. Blood TCR repertoires of about five healthy adults were deeply sequenced to estimate repertoire size and the extent of clonotype sharing between individuals. For each donor, CD4 naive and CD4 memory were each given three plates, CD8 naive was given two plates, and CD8 memory was given one plate. Libraries were prepared and TCR repertoires were sequenced by different laboratories using diverse techniques, in order to increase sequencing depth and limit assay-specific biases. What the study reported, not specific to this receptor: Because the study included only a small number of donors, the genetic and exposure-history diversity represented was limited. Rarefaction of sorted-subset datasets indicated incomplete sequencing despite the large sequencing depth. Compared with non-shared clonotypes, the clonotypes found in all four sorted-subset donors had higher generation probabilities. Across four donors, approximately 4.9% of naive CD4, 3.5% of naive CD8, roughly 2.2% of memory CD4, and approximately 0.4% of memory CD8 clonotypes were shared. Pairwise subsampling led to the expectation that sequencing depth would affect the degree of clonotype sharing among donors. Naive subsets generally had larger estimated clonotype richness than memory subsets. Sampling was restricted to blood, and TCR repertoires in tissues likely differ from the TCR repertoires found in blood.

The donors were healthy, HIV-negative adults with no recently reported acute infections or vaccinations. Every donor was a Caucasian adult residing in Nashville, Tennessee, USA. CD4+ T cells were enriched by magnetic negative selection, after which naive cells were positively selected on CD45RA and the negative fraction was taken as the memory subset. Blood was obtained by leukapheresis, after which PBMCs were separated by Ficoll-Histopaque density gradient centrifugation and cryopreserved in liquid nitrogen vapor phase. Analytical flow cytometry was used to check the purity and quantity of each magnetically sorted T cell population. From each sorted fraction, genomic DNA was isolated and quantified by UV absorbance on a Nanodrop 2000c. Details on this clone: Its antigen remains unidentified. Base qualities are not at hand, and no much larger clone is one base apart.

The germline V gene encodes CDR1 LGHNA and CDR2 YSLEER. Measured from the cysteine to the phenylalanine, the CDR3 is 15 residues long. Only CDR3 DNA remains: 45 bases, in frame from the first base. V is pared back by 1 base and J by 5 bases, with 11 bases lying between the germline termini. Using the deep immunoSEQ assay, TCR CDR3 regions were amplified from genomic DNA by multiplex PCR. For each cell subset, the extracted genomic DNA was distributed evenly across all wells of several immunoSEQ 96-well plates, and each plate served as one replicate. For sorted subsets, each replicate PCR was loaded with approximately 190 ng genomic DNA, equivalent to 30,000 or so T cell genomes. Purified libraries were measured with a Qubit 3.0 fluorometer, size-checked on a Bioanalyzer 2100, and measured again with the KAPA Library Quantification kit. Every immunoSEQ 96-well plate was sequenced on a separate single-read 150-cycle Illumina NextSeq 550 flow cell. The study's processing was this. Because the immunoSEQ output included only junctional sequences and no quality scores, the filtering could not be the same as the filtering used for full-length reads. To assign V/J genes and CDR3, sequences were annotated against IMGT germline references using PyIR, a Python wrapper for IgBLAST v1.9. Reads were filtered out if the reads had weak V/J assignments (E-value above 1e-6), no CDR3, stop codons, out-of-frame junctions, or ambiguous translated residues. V3J clonotypes were defined as sequences sharing the same inferred V gene, J gene, and CDR3 amino acid sequence. Percentage overlap between repertoires was calculated by dividing the number of shared unique clonotypes by the size of the smaller repertoire. Three approaches were used to assess repertoire richness: RTK rarefaction, the Chao1 estimator, and Recon v2.1 estimates of unobserved clonotypes. Generation probabilities for all TCRbeta clonotypes obtained by the gDNA method from a handful of donors were computed using OLGA. Here the immuneACCESS table is served through TCRdb, limited to in-frame sequences with V and J called. Missing clones are a known gap in these copies; in checked studies unresolved V genes cover under half, and the rest lacks a known reason. The V and J calls and clone size were taken over from that table, and D and trimming were inferred from the DNA. Recorded for this sample are more than 2 million clones; 95% of them occurred a single time. The ten most abundant clones make up more than 0.1% of the sample.

The sequence links TRBV4-3 to TRBJ2-2, with the D gene uncertain. The sequenced sample consisted of naive CD4+ T cells sorted from blood. Reading the label with the study, this specimen's cell subset or site is: CD45RA+ positively selected. The source of this sequence is a man aged 18-30 years in good health. The CDR3 protein is CASSQVAWRTGELFF. The sequenced DNA is TGCGCCAGCAGCCAAGTCGCGTGGCGAACCGGGGAGCTGTTTTTT.